Below are 26 T cell receptor beta chains sequenced from a single sample in a study of regulatory dendritic cells for organ transplantation. Profiled with immunoSEQ multiplex PCR; TCRdb holds only in-frame clones, not every one. The table shows tens of thousands of clones, with 75% to 90% occurring only once. Their specific antigens are unknown. Sorted T cells were CFSE-labeled and cultured four to five days with allogeneic regulatory or mature dendritic cells at 1:10. Source material: naive CD4+ T cells from blood cultured with regulatory dendritic cells. The subset was: CD45RA+ naive T cells. The receptors stem from a human donor in good health.

The gene calls are TRBV7-3 and TRBJ2-2; D is possibly TRBD1 (5 bases). The CDR3 consists of 15 residues. Trimming took 5 bases from V and 4 from J, leaving 14 bases between them. Germline V gene lookup returns CDR1 SGHTA and CDR2 FQGTGA. Here the CDR3 DNA reads TGTGCCAGCAGCATAAATACAGGTTCCACCGGGGAGCTGTTTTTT. It is translated as CASSINTGSTGELFF.

The rearrangement links TRBV25-1 to TRBJ1-1; 9 bases map to TRBD1. Germline CDR1 MGHDK, CDR2 SYGVNS. V trimming: 4 bases; J trimming: 3 bases; junction bases outside the gene matches: 6. This CDR3 has 15 residues. CDR3 in amino acids: CASSGGTGIDTEAFF. As DNA, the CDR3 is TGTGCCAGCAGTGGGGGGACAGGGATCGACACTGAAGCTTTCTTT.

The chain couples TRBV16 to TRBJ1-1, with D possibly matching TRBD1 (5 bases). Germline V gene lookup returns CDR1 KGHSY and CDR2 FQNENV. V shed 4 bases and J shed 1 base, with 19 bases lying between them. This CDR3 has 17 amino acids. The CDR3 here is CASSRSIITRENTEAFF. The CDR3 bases are TGTGCCAGCAGCCGATCAATCATAACCAGGGAGAACACTGAAGCTTTCTTT.

This clone was observed a handful of times. The V and J genes are TRBV9 and TRBJ1-3; D call uncertain. The germline gives CDR1 SGDLS, CDR2 YYNGEE. This CDR3 is 16 amino acids long. The V gene lost 0 bases and the J gene lost 4 bases, with 14 bases spanning the gap. The CDR3, as DNA: TGTGCCAGCAGCGTAGATCCCGGAACCTCCGGAAACACCATATATTTT. Its protein is CASSVDPGTSGNTIYF. The variable domain in full, completed from reference TRBV9 and TRBJ1-3, reads DSGVTQTPKHLITATGQRVTLRCSPRSGDLSVYWYQQSLDQGLQFLIQYYNGEERAKGNILERFSAQQFPDLHSELNLSSLELGDSALYFCASSVDPGTSGNTIYFGEGSWLTVV.

The V gene is TRBV27, the J gene TRBJ1-2, with TRBD1 as a possible D gene (6 bases). The CDR3 sequence is 16 residues long. V lost 7 bases to trimming and J lost 0 bases, with 18 bases between them. Per the germline V gene, CDR1 is MNHEY and CDR2 is SMNVEV (reference sequence). CDR3 DNA sequence: TGTGCCAGCACCCACGCCGGGACACTCTCTAACTATGGCTACACCTTC. Residues: CASTHAGTLSNYGYTF.

The rearrangement links TRBV7-3 to TRBJ2-1; TRBD2 matches 8 bases. The germline V gene encodes CDR1 SGHTA and CDR2 FQGTGA. CDR3 size: 18 residues. V was pared by 4 bases and J by 1 base, with 12 bases of the junction left unmatched. This CDR3 is CASSSGVSSGYSYNEQFF. DNA of the CDR3: TGTGCCAGCAGCTCAGGAGTGTCTAGCGGGTATTCCTACAATGAGCAGTTCTTC.

V is TRBV6-5 and J is TRBJ2-5; D is ambiguous. The ends were cut back, 5 bases at V and 4 bases at J, with 14 bases in the middle. CDR1 and CDR2 from the germline V gene are MNHEY and SVGAGI. The CDR3 is 14 amino acids. This CDR3 reads CASSLPGIPETQYF. CDR3 DNA: TGTGCCAGCAGTCTCCCAGGAATCCCAGAGACCCAGTACTTC.

V is TRBV30 and J is TRBJ1-2; no clear D gene. V was trimmed by 1 base and J by 4 bases, leaving 10 bases between them. In germline, CDR1 is GTSNPN, CDR2 SVGIG (reference sequence). The CDR3 spans 13 residues. The CDR3 sequence: CAWSDPGVYGYTF. As DNA, the CDR3 is TGTGCCTGGAGTGACCCGGGAGTCTATGGCTACACCTTC.

The chain joins TRBV7-3 to TRBJ2-3, with a tentative D call TRBD1 (6 bases). Germline values: CDR1 SGHTA, CDR2 FQGTGA. Deletions cut 0 bases from V and 1 base from J, with 11 bases between. CDR3 length equals 16 residues. In DNA form, the CDR3 reads TGTGCCAGCAGCTTAACTGCCAGGGGCGGCACAGATACGCAGTATTTT. This codes for CASSLTARGGTDTQYF.

The V call is TRBV7-2, the J call TRBJ2-1; D is undetermined. With 2 bases removed from V and 0 bases from J, the gap between germline ends came to 11 bases. The CDR3 length is 16 residues. Germline V gene data show CDR1 as SGHTA and CDR2 as FQGNSA. CDR3: CASSLKFTASYNEQFF. CDR3 coding DNA: TGTGCCAGCAGCTTAAAATTCACGGCCTCCTACAATGAGCAGTTCTTC. The full variable domain, with the rest looked up from reference TRBV7-2 and TRBJ2-1, is GAGVSQSPSNKVTEKGKDVELRCDPISGHTALYWYRQSLGQGLEFLIYFQGNSAPDKSGLPSDRFSAERTGGSVSTLTIQRTQQEDSAVYLCASSLKFTASYNEQFFGPGTRLTVL.

The DNA for the CDR3 is TGTGCCAGCTCACCCGGGACAGTCTATGGCTACACCTTC. Its translation is CASSPGTVYGYTF. The rearrangement joins TRBV18 to TRBJ1-2; 7 bases are a match to TRBD1. J lost 4 bases, V lost 3 bases, and 2 bases had no gene match. CDR3 length equals 13 residues. Germline V lookup: CDR1 KGHSH, CDR2 LQKENI.

The chain links TRBV28 to TRBJ2-7; 11 positions match TRBD2. In germline, CDR1 is MDHEN, CDR2 SYDVKM. V was clipped by 3 bases and J by 7 bases; unmatched bases: 11. This CDR3 is 16 amino acids long. The CDR3 protein is CASSLNTGTSGGEQYF. CDR3 sequence (DNA): TGTGCCAGCAGTTTGAACACCGGGACTAGCGGAGGGGAGCAGTACTTC.

This chain links TRBV9 with TRBJ2-3; D is uncertain. Germline V gene sequence: CDR1 SGDLS, CDR2 YYNGEE. The CDR3 consists of 15 residues. Trimming took off 4 bases at V and 10 bases at J, with 22 bases between the two ends. DNA for the CDR3: TGTGCCAGCAGCCCGGCCGTCAGTTTAAAGGTCGCGCAGTATTTT. Translated: CASSPAVSLKVAQYF.

The chain employs TRBV6-5 and TRBJ1-3; no clear D. The ends were cut back, 6 bases at V and 0 bases at J, with 6 bases in the middle. This CDR3 spans 13 amino acids. Germline CDR1 is MNHEY and CDR2 is SVGAGI. The DNA of the CDR3 is TGTGCCAGCAGCCGGAGCTCTGGAAACACCATATATTTT. Its translation: CASSRSSGNTIYF.

The CDR3 DNA reads as TGTGCCAGCAGCTTGTACCGAAATGAAAAACTGTTTTTT. Its translation: CASSLYRNEKLFF. The V gene is TRBV5-5, the J gene TRBJ1-4; D is unresolved. CDR1 SGHKS and CDR2 YYEKEE come from the germline V gene (reference sequence). Trimming pared 1 base from V and 5 bases from J, leaving 6 bases between. CDR3 length: 13 amino acids.

The V gene is TRBV7-8, the J gene TRBJ2-1, with 11 bases matching TRBD2. The germline gives CDR1 SGHVS, CDR2 FQNEAQ. Germline trimming cut 4 bases from V and 0 bases from J; bases unmatched to any gene: 14. This CDR3 spans 20 amino acids. CDR3 nucleotides: TGTGCCAGCAGCTACCGACTAGCGGGATCATTAGTTCGCTCCTACAATGAGCAGTTCTTC. Residues: CASSYRLAGSLVRSYNEQFF.

The chain employs TRBV19 and TRBJ1-1; D is unresolved. The CDR3 runs to 11 residues. Germline values: CDR1 LNHDA, CDR2 SQIVND (reference sequence). Between the trimmed V and J ends, which lost 3 bases and 13 bases, there was a span of 12 bases. The CDR3 loop reads CASSMTGMVFF. The DNA for the CDR3 is TGTGCCAGTAGTATGACGGGTATGGTTTTCTTT.

The rearrangement links TRBV25-1 to TRBJ1-5; D gene uncertain. V was clipped by 3 bases and J by 6 bases, with 12 bases between them. This CDR3 comprises 14 residues. The germline gives CDR1 MGHDK, CDR2 SYGVNS. CDR3 DNA sequence: TGTGCCAGCAGTGATTCCCTGTCGGGTCAGCCCCAGCATTTT. This codes for CASSDSLSGQPQHF.

This chain uses TRBV13 with TRBJ2-3; 7 bases are a match to TRBD2. This CDR3 comprises 15 residues. Losses at the gene ends were 0 bases for V and 0 bases for J; bases not matched to a gene: 0. Germline lookup yields CDR1 PRHDT and CDR2 FYEKMQ (reference sequence). In nucleotides, the CDR3 is TGTGCCAGCAGCTTAGGTAGCGGGAGCACAGATACGCAGTATTTT. Encoded protein: CASSLGSGSTDTQYF.

The DNA for the CDR3 is TGTGCCAGTAAACAAGAGACCCAGTACTTC. It codes for CASKQETQYF. The chain recombines TRBV2 with TRBJ2-5; D is unclear. V lost 9 bases to trimming and J lost 2 bases, with 4 bases between them. Per germline, CDR1 SNHLY and CDR2 FYNNEI. This CDR3 spans 10 amino acids.

The chain links TRBV19 to TRBJ2-2; D is possibly TRBD1 (5 bases). The CDR3 runs 14 residues. Germline loops: CDR1 LNHDA, CDR2 SQIVND (reference sequence). V was trimmed by 6 bases and J by 5 bases, leaving 13 bases between them. The CDR3 spells CASRTQGATGELFF. In DNA, the CDR3 is TGTGCCAGTAGGACTCAGGGTGCTACCGGGGAGCTGTTTTTT.

V usage is TRBV6-1 and J usage is TRBJ1-6; no firm D call. V lost 1 base, J lost 4 bases, and 8 bases lay in between. The CDR3 totals 15 residues. Germline V gene sequence: CDR1 MNHNS, CDR2 SASEGT. The CDR3 spells CASSEGYGYNSPLHF. DNA of the CDR3: TGTGCCAGCAGTGAAGGATACGGATATAATTCACCCCTCCACTTT.

The V call is TRBV11-1, the J call TRBJ2-1; 8 bases align to TRBD1. J was trimmed by 1 base and V by 3 bases; bases with no gene match: 2. This CDR3 is 15 amino acids long. CDR1 is SGHAT and CDR2 is FQDESV in the germline V gene (reference sequence). The DNA of the CDR3 is TGTGCCAGCAGCTTCAGACAGGGGTCCTACAATGAGCAGTTCTTC. Its translation: CASSFRQGSYNEQFF. Using reference TRBV11-1 and TRBJ2-1 for the parts outside the CDR3, the full variable domain is EAEVAQSPRYKITEKSQAVAFWCDPISGHATLYWYRQILGQGPELLVQFQDESVVDDSQLPKDRFSAERLKGVDSTLKIQPAELGDSAMYLCASSFRQGSYNEQFFGPGTRLTVL.

The chain recombines TRBV5-1 with TRBJ2-7; 8 bases fit TRBD1. In germline, CDR1 is SGHRS, CDR2 YFSETQ. This CDR3 is 15 amino acids long. Losses at the gene ends were 4 bases for V and 0 bases for J; bases not matched to a gene: 6. CDR3 sequence reads: CASSQWTGPSYEQYF. In DNA form, the CDR3 reads TGCGCCAGCAGCCAATGGACAGGGCCCTCCTACGAGCAGTACTTC.

J is TRBJ2-7 and V is TRBV5-4; the D gene could be TRBD1 or TRBD2 (5 bases each). The CDR3 is 15 amino acids. Looked up from germline, CDR1 is SGHNT and CDR2 is YYREEE (reference sequence). Trimming shortened V by 2 bases and J by 6 bases, and 18 bases separated the two germline ends. The chain's CDR3 is CASSFGGSLAGEQYF. The DNA for the CDR3 is TGTGCCAGCAGCTTTGGGGGTAGTCTCGCGGGCGAGCAGTACTTC.

The V gene is TRBV5-5, the J gene TRBJ1-1; D might be TRBD1 (6 bases). V was pared by 1 base and J by 11 bases, with 33 bases between. This CDR3 has 19 residues. Germline CDR1 SGHKS, CDR2 YYEKEE (reference sequence). The CDR3 loop reads CASSLYPPSEAQGFGRAFF. The CDR3 DNA follows: TGTGCCAGCAGCTTGTATCCACCATCCGAGGCCCAGGGGTTCGGGAGGGCTTTCTTT. The full variable domain, rest sourced from reference TRBV5-5 and TRBJ1-1, is DAGVTQSPTHLIKTRGQQVTLRCSPISGHKSVSWYQQVLGQGPQFIFQYYEKEERGRGNFPDRFSARQFPNYSSELNVNALLLGDSALYLCASSLYPPSEAQGFGRAFFGQGTRLTVV.